This T cell receptor beta chain was captured by sequencing in a study of response to subunit inactivated influenza vaccine. TCRdb called the RT-PCR reads again in MiXCR, with one record for every CDR3 protein. The sample lists about 480,000 distinct CDR3 sequences; 10% to 15% were seen once. This clonotype was seen a handful of times. Its cognate antigen is unknown. CDR3 length: 14 residues. After removal of 4 bases from V and 5 bases from J, the junction contained 7 bases not matched to a gene. Per the germline V gene, CDR1 is DFQATT and CDR2 is SNEGSKA (reference sequence). Overall study results and limits: With each seasonal influenza vaccination, the authors suggested, few new T cells are recruited.

The source is a man between 45 and 60 years old who received an inactivated influenza vaccine. The chain uses TRBV20-1 and TRBJ2-5; TRBD2 matches 10 bases. Sample: PBMCs from blood, taken around seven weeks after vaccination. The CDR3 region is CSATGLAVGETQYF. DNA of the CDR3: TGCAGTGCTACCGGACTAGCGGTGGGTGAGACCCAGTACTTC.